This T cell receptor (beta chain) was captured by sequencing in a study of blood T cells in healthy people across ages. The wider study: About one barcoded beta molecule was captured per two T cells (by template switching).

The use of a sample-barcoded 5' primer and a J-beta primer mix characterized a second PCR of roughly 6 to 11 cycles. TCRdb reanalysed the 5' RACE reads using MiXCR and keeps one entry per CDR3 protein. The data contain approximately 1,000,000 distinct CDR3 sequences, 35% to 40% of them singletons. The trim removed 1 base at V and 8 bases at J, leaving 9 bases unmatched. The length of the CDR3 is 16 residues. CDR1 and CDR2 (germline): SGHTA, FQGNSA. This clonotype has a handful of counts. The chain links TRBV7-2 to TRBJ1-4; 8 nucleotides line up with TRBD1. Sequenced input: blood. The TCR sequence derives from a man between 18 and 35 years old in good health. The DNA for the CDR3 is TGTGCCAGCAGCTTAGATGGGGGACAGGTCCGCGAAAAACTGTTTTTT. Protein: CASSLDGGQVREKLFF.